One and the same sample provided the 25 T cell receptor beta chains below, sequenced in a study of T cell repertoires in cytomegalovirus infection. These receptors lack a known antigen. MiXCR was run by TCRdb on the reads, yielding one entry per CDR3 protein. The sample holds about 920,000 distinct CDR3 sequences; roughly 31% are singletons and the top ten take over 12%. Sequenced material: cultured CD8+ T cells from PBMCs, taken from culture after CMV antigen stimulation. These receptors came from a human donor in good health (CMV status not recorded). Some clones in this sample may be carry-over from other donors' samples.

The chain links TRBV12-3 or TRBV12-4 to TRBJ2-2, with 12 bases matching TRBD2. V lost 6 bases, J lost 7 bases, and 6 bases stayed unmatched. This CDR3 contains 15 residues. CDR3 coding DNA: TGTGCCAGCAGAGAGAGGACTAGCGGGAACGGGGAGCTGTTTTTT. Its translation: CASRERTSGNGELFF.

The V call is TRBV7-9, the J call TRBJ2-1, with TRBD2 matching 15 bases. The germline V gene encodes CDR1 SEHNR and CDR2 FQNEAQ (reference sequence). This CDR3 contains 17 residues. Trimming took 6 bases from V and 3 from J; bases not matched to a gene: 6. The chain's CDR3 is CASSDGTSGGHYNEQFF. The CDR3 nucleotides are TGTGCCAGCAGTGACGGGACTAGCGGGGGGCACTACAATGAGCAGTTCTTC.

J is TRBJ2-1 and V is TRBV6-6, with D perhaps being TRBD1 or TRBD2 (6 bases each). Germline CDR1 MNHNY, CDR2 SVGAGI (reference sequence). The CDR3 is 15 amino acids. V dropped 6 bases and J dropped 8 bases, with 20 bases sitting between them. CDR3 coding DNA: TGTGCCAGCAGCAAGGACGGGGGCCACTTGCATGAGCAGTTCTTC. The encoded protein is CASSKDGGHLHEQFF.

This clonotype was counted between two and nine times. The J gene is TRBJ2-1, the V gene TRBV6-8, with 9 bases fitting TRBD1. Germline V lookup: CDR1 MNHGY, CDR2 SAAAGT. J gave up 7 bases and V 7 bases, and 5 bases lay outside the gene matches. This CDR3 region has 13 residues. The CDR3 sequence: CASMGQGWNEQFF. For the CDR3, the DNA is TGTGCCAGCATGGGACAGGGATGGAATGAGCAGTTCTTC.

This clonotype has more than one count but fewer than ten. The rearrangement joins TRBV11-1 to TRBJ2-7, with D hard to call. Germline CDR1 is SGHAT and CDR2 is FQDESV (reference sequence). Trimming left V 4 bases short and J 5 bases short, with 9 bases between. CDR3 length: 12 amino acids. The CDR3 DNA is TGTGCCAGCAGCTCTAACCCCCACGAGCAGTACTTC. Protein: CASSSNPHEQYF. Full variable domain (missing parts from reference TRBV11-1 and TRBJ2-7): EAEVAQSPRYKITEKSQAVAFWCDPISGHATLYWYRQILGQGPELLVQFQDESVVDDSQLPKDRFSAERLKGVDSTLKIQPAELGDSAMYLCASSSNPHEQYFGPGTRLTVT.

This clonotype was seen more than once but under ten times. This chain connects TRBV7-9 to TRBJ1-2, with a tentative D call TRBD1 (5 bases). The CDR3 runs 14 residues. The V and J ends lost 5 bases and 3 bases respectively, with 13 bases between them. Looked up from germline, CDR1 is SEHNR and CDR2 is FQNEAQ (reference sequence). In DNA form, the CDR3 reads TGTGCCAGCAGCACGGACCTGGGGCACTATGGCTACACCTTC. Protein: CASSTDLGHYGYTF.

This clonotype came up a few times. The rearrangement joins TRBV6-1 to TRBJ2-7; 9 bases fit TRBD1. This CDR3 has 15 amino acids. Germline values: CDR1 MNHNS, CDR2 SASEGT. Trimming took 3 bases from V and 0 from J; bases not matched to a gene: 3. The CDR3 protein is CASSEGTGFSYEQYF. The CDR3 nucleotides are TGTGCCAGCAGTGAGGGGACAGGGTTCTCCTACGAGCAGTACTTC.

A few counts support this clonotype. This chain uses TRBV28 with TRBJ2-7; 8 positions match TRBD1. J lost 7 bases, V lost 5 bases, and 16 bases had no gene match. CDR3 length: 16 residues. Germline assignment: CDR1 MDHEN and CDR2 SYDVKM. The CDR3 coding sequence is TGTGCCAGCAGTCCCCGACAGGGGCTGACGGTGTGGGAGCAGTACGTC. This encodes CASSPRQGLTVWEQYV.

This clonotype was detected many times. The CDR3 DNA is TGTGCCAGCAGCTTAATCACTGAAGCTTTCTTT. It yields the protein CASSLITEAFF. J is TRBJ1-1 and V is TRBV7-2, with no clear D. The CDR3 contains 11 residues. CDR1 and CDR2 from the germline V gene are SGHTA and FQGNSA. Trimming pared 2 bases from V and 4 bases from J, leaving 2 bases between. The full variable domain, its missing parts supplied by reference TRBV7-2 and TRBJ1-1, is GAGVSQSPSNKVTEKGKDVELRCDPISGHTALYWYRQSLGQGLEFLIYFQGNSAPDKSGLPSDRFSAERTGGSVSTLTIQRTQQEDSAVYLCASSLITEAFFGQGTRLTVV.

The chain has TRBV9 and TRBJ1-1; no clear D gene. The CDR3 has 16 amino acids. In germline, CDR1 is SGDLS, CDR2 YYNGEE. Deletions cut 3 bases from V and 7 bases from J, with 22 bases between. The CDR3 coding sequence is TGTGCCAGCAGCGCGGGAGTCCCGTTGTTTGGGGTTGAAGCTTTCTTT. Amino acid sequence: CASSAGVPLFGVEAFF.

The CDR3 DNA follows: TGTGCCAGCAGCGCCGGGAGCTCCGAAGCTTTCTTT. Translated, it gives CASSAGSSEAFF. V usage is TRBV6-1 and J usage is TRBJ1-1; D is unclear. Per the germline V gene, CDR1 is MNHNS and CDR2 is SASEGT. The CDR3 totals 12 residues. V lost 6 bases, J lost 8 bases, and 13 bases lay in between.

This clonotype has only a few counts. The chain combines TRBV24-1 with TRBJ1-1; D remains ambiguous. The CDR3 consists of 14 residues. Deletions cut 12 bases from V and 1 base from J, with 17 bases between. Per germline, CDR1 KGHDR and CDR2 SFDVKD. The CDR3 reads CASTPGRKNTEAFF. Here the CDR3 DNA reads TGTGCCTCCACTCCTGGGCGGAAGAACACTGAAGCTTTCTTT.

This rearrangement joins TRBV7-8 to TRBJ2-5, with a weak D call TRBD2 (6 bases). Germline lookup yields CDR1 SGHVS and CDR2 FQNEAQ. V shed 6 bases and J shed 2 bases, with 19 bases lying between them. The CDR3 is made up of 16 amino acids. The CDR3 nucleotides read TGTGCCAGCAGTCCCGGTGGGCGGGGCTCTCAAGAGACCCAGTACTTC. Its protein product is CASSPGGRGSQETQYF.

The chain carries TRBV28 and TRBJ1-1, with a tentative D call TRBD1 (5 bases). The CDR3 has 16 amino acids. V lost 4 bases, J lost 5 bases, and 20 bases lay in between. Germline CDR1 and CDR2: MDHEN and SYDVKM. The CDR3 sequence: CASSSLEYGGFTEAFF. The CDR3 bases are TGTGCCAGCAGTTCTTTGGAGTATGGGGGGTTTACTGAAGCTTTCTTT.

V gene TRBV5-5 combines with J gene TRBJ2-1; D is uncertain. Germline V gene sequence: CDR1 SGHKS, CDR2 YYEKEE (reference sequence). This CDR3 is built from 17 residues. Trimming took off 4 bases at V and 5 bases at J, with 22 bases between the two ends. The CDR3 sequence: CASSLRPLQQLNNEQFF. DNA for the CDR3: TGTGCCAGCAGCCTAAGGCCCCTACAACAACTAAACAATGAGCAGTTCTTC.

This chain links TRBV6-1 with TRBJ2-2; 9 bases map to TRBD1. Germline CDR1 MNHNS, CDR2 SASEGT. V lost 10 bases, J lost 10 bases, and 16 bases stayed unmatched. This CDR3 region has 15 residues. CDR3 in DNA: TGTGCCAATTCTCCCGGGACAGGGTTCATTAAGGAGCTGTTTTTT. It codes for CANSPGTGFIKELFF.

The table lists this clonotype with a few counts. V gene TRBV5-6 combines with J gene TRBJ2-7; D not resolved. The length of the CDR3 is 16 residues. Looked up from germline, CDR1 is SGHDT and CDR2 is YYEEEE. The V gene lost 4 bases and the J gene lost 4 bases, with 21 bases spanning the gap. Here the CDR3 DNA reads TGTGCCAGCAGCCTACCTTGGGCCCGGCGGTGGTACGAGCAGTACGTC. This sequence encodes CASSLPWARRWYEQYV.

The V gene is TRBV7-9, the J gene TRBJ1-2; 8 bases align to TRBD1. The CDR3 has 12 amino acids. The junction had 4 bases not matched to a gene; V was cut back by 5 bases and J by 8 bases. Per the germline V gene, CDR1 is SEHNR and CDR2 is FQNEAQ (reference sequence). As DNA, the CDR3 is TGTGCCAGCAGCATCGGGACAGGCGGCTACACCTTC. It specifies CASSIGTGGYTF.

This clonotype showed up just a few times. The chain employs TRBV7-8 and TRBJ2-7, with D tentatively TRBD1 (6 bases). Trimming left V 4 bases short and J 2 bases short, with 12 bases between. The CDR3 runs to 14 residues. Germline-derived CDR1 and CDR2 are SGHVS and FQNEAQ. For the CDR3, the DNA is TGTGCCAGCAGCTCCCGGGACAACCCCTACGAGCAGTACTTC. As protein: CASSSRDNPYEQYF.

The V gene is TRBV6-5, the J gene TRBJ2-7, with 11 positions matching TRBD1. V gave up 2 bases and J gave up 4 bases; unmatched junction bases: 1. There are 14 residues in the CDR3. Per the germline V gene, CDR1 is MNHEY and CDR2 is SVGAGI. The CDR3 nucleotides read TGTGCCAGCAGTTACGGACAGGGGGCTTACGAGCAGTACGTC. Translation: CASSYGQGAYEQYV.

This clonotype was detected a few times. The chain links TRBV25-1 to TRBJ1-2; D gene ambiguous. The CDR3 has 13 amino acids. Germline V CDR1 and CDR2: MGHDK, SYGVNS. Trimming took off 1 base at V and 3 bases at J, with 6 bases between the two ends. In nucleotides, the CDR3 is TGTGCCAGCAGTGAATTGATAGACTATGGCTACACCTTC. Translated, it gives CASSELIDYGYTF.

This clonotype was observed a handful of times. This rearrangement joins TRBV12-3 or TRBV12-4 to TRBJ1-2; unclear D gene. CDR3 length equals 16 residues. V was clipped by 1 base and J by 5 bases, with 17 bases between them. Here the CDR3 DNA reads TGTGCCAGCAGTTTAGGCCGCCGCGCCTCGACATATGGCTACACCTTC. Translation: CASSLGRRASTYGYTF.

The chain has TRBV9 and TRBJ2-3; 12 bases agree with TRBD2. The CDR3 consists of 16 residues. The V and J ends lost 4 bases and 5 bases, in that order; junction bases with no gene match: 8. Germline V gene sequence: CDR1 SGDLS, CDR2 YYNGEE. The CDR3 DNA sequence: TGTGCCAGCAGCCCCAGACTAGCGGGGGAGTTAGATACGCAGTATTTT. This encodes CASSPRLAGELDTQYF.

The chain is built from TRBV28 and TRBJ2-7, with D possibly matching TRBD1 (6 bases). Germline assignment: CDR1 MDHEN and CDR2 SYDVKM. The CDR3 loop spans 15 amino acids. The V end lost 5 bases, the J end lost 3 bases, and 17 bases lay between the germline ends. The CDR3 DNA follows: TGTGCCAGCAGTCGAAACTCTGGACAGTACTACGAGCAGTACGTC. This encodes CASSRNSGQYYEQYV.

This chain uses TRBV7-9 with TRBJ2-7; D is undetermined. This CDR3 is built from 12 residues. Germline CDR1 is SEHNR and CDR2 is FQNEAQ (reference sequence). Trimming stripped 2 bases from V and 4 bases from J, with 6 bases between. CDR3 nucleotide sequence: TGTGCCAGCAGCTTAATCCAGTACGAGCAGTACTTC. Translated: CASSLIQYEQYF. Drawing the rest from reference TRBV7-9 and TRBJ2-7, the complete variable domain is DTGVSQNPRHKITKRGQNVTFRCDPISEHNRLYWYRQTLGQGPEFLTYFQNEAQLEKSRLLSDRFSAERPKGSFSTLEIQRTEQGDSAMYLCASSLIQYEQYFGPGTRLTVT.